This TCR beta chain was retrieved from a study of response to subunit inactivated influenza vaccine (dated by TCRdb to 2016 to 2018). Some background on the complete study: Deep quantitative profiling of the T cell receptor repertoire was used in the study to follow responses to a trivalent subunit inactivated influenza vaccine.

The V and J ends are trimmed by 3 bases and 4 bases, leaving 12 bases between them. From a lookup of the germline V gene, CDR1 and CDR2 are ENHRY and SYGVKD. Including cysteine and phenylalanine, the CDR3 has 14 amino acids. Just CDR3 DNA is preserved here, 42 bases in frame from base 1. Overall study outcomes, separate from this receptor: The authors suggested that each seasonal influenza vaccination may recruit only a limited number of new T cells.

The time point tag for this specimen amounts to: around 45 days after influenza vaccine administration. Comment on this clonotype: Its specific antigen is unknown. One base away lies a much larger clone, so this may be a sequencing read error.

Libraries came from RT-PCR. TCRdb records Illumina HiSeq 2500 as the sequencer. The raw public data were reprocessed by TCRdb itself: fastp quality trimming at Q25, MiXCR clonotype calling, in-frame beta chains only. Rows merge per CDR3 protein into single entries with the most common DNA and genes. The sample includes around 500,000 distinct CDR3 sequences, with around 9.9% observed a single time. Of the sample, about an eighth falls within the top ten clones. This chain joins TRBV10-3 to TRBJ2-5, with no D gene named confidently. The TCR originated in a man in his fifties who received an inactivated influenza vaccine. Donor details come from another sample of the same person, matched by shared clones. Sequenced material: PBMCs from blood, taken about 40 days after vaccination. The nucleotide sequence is TGTGCCATCAGTGATCGGTCAGGCCTAGAGACCCAGTACTTC. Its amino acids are CAISDRSGLETQYF.